These T cell receptor beta chains were read from a single sample in a study of CD8+CD57+ T cells in acquired aplastic anemia. TCRdb independently ran MiXCR on the reads; one entry per CDR3 protein. Of approximately 220,000 distinct CDR3 sequences listed, less than 60% are singletons. The sequencing input was sorted CD4+, CD8+, or CD8+CD57+ T cells (not recorded which) from PBMCs. The receptors come from a human donor with aplastic anemia. Each CDR3 is given with its conserved first and last residue. D genes are given only for firm matches. Only part of the rows carry a size: once, few, many, or a class if the clone is expanded.

d_gene	abundance	v_gene	j_gene	CDR3aa	CDR3nt
TRBD2	.	TRBV7-2	TRBJ2-7	CASSPRGLAGDYEQYF	TGTGCCAGCAGCCCAAGGGGACTAGCGGGGGACTACGAGCAGTACTTC
.	few	TRBV3-1	TRBJ1-3	CASSRTKNATPSTIYF	TGTGCCAGCAGCCGTACTAAGAACGCTACCCCCAGTACCATATATTTT
TRBD2	many	TRBV5-1	TRBJ2-1	CASSPTSGGAGEQFF	TGCGCCAGCAGCCCAACTAGCGGGGGGGCAGGAGAGCAGTTCTTC
.	.	TRBV11-2	TRBJ1-1	CASSLGKGSANTEAFF	TGTGCCAGCAGCTTAGGAAAGGGCAGCGCGAACACTGAAGCTTTCTTT
.	.	TRBV4-3	TRBJ2-3	CASSQERLAKGDTQYF	TGCGCCAGCAGCCAAGAGCGGCTAGCGAAGGGAGATACGCAGTATTTT
.	many	TRBV6-1	TRBJ2-5	CAGSTGWRETQYF	TGTGCCGGATCGACAGGATGGAGAGAGACCCAGTACTTC
.	.	TRBV2	TRBJ2-7	CASRGRGHEQYF	TGTGCCAGCAGGGGCAGGGGCCACGAGCAGTACTTC
.	.	TRBV9	TRBJ2-3	CASSVVQPPDTRYF	TGTGCCAGCAGCGTAGTCCAGCCGCCAGATACGCGGTATTTT
TRBD2	many	TRBV12-3/TRBV12-4	TRBJ2-3	CASSPGLAGTRTDTQYF	TGTGCCAGCAGTCCCGGACTAGCGGGTACTCGCACAGATACGCAGTATTTT
TRBD1	few	TRBV18	TRBJ2-7	CASSPGRQGSADEQYF	TGTGCCAGCTCACCAGGGAGACAGGGTTCAGCCGACGAGCAGTACTTC
.	many	TRBV7-8	TRBJ1-3	CASSMRGGDTIYF	TGTGCCAGCAGCATGCGCGGGGGGGACACCATATATTTT
.	.	TRBV19	TRBJ2-7	CASSIAGAYEQYF	TGTGCCAGTAGTATAGCTGGTGCATACGAGCAGTACTTC
.	few	TRBV20-1	TRBJ2-7	CSADDRTSYEQYF	TGCAGTGCTGACGACAGGACCTCCTACGAGCAGTACTTC
.	.	TRBV7-8	TRBJ2-7	CASSRDGYYEQYF	TGTGCCAGCAGTCGGGACGGATACTACGAGCAGTACTTC
.	few	TRBV6-5	TRBJ1-5	CASSYSYLGSNQPQHF	TGTGCCAGCAGTTACTCGTATCTGGGGAGTAATCAGCCCCAGCATTTT
TRBD2	.	TRBV10-1	TRBJ2-1	CASSGELAGIYNEQFF	TGCGCCAGCAGTGGAGAACTAGCGGGGATCTACAATGAGCAGTTCTTC
TRBD1	.	TRBV15	TRBJ2-6	CATSRDLQGVAGANVLTF	TGTGCCACCAGCAGAGATCTCCAGGGGGTGGCTGGGGCCAACGTCCTGACTTTC
.	many	TRBV7-6	TRBJ2-2	CASSLEGSVRNTGELFF	TGTGCCAGCAGCTTAGAAGGGTCAGTCAGGAACACCGGGGAGCTGTTTTTT
TRBD2	.	TRBV7-2	TRBJ2-5	CASSLGGLAGGFGVQYF	TGTGCCAGCAGCTTAGGGGGACTAGCGGGGGGTTTTGGTGTCCAGTACTTC
.	few	TRBV6-1	TRBJ1-4	CASSDDGLNEKLFF	TGTGCCAGCAGTGACGACGGCTTGAATGAAAAACTGTTTTTT
.	.	TRBV6-1	TRBJ2-5	CASSTHSDPKETQYF	TGTGCCAGCAGTACCCATTCGGACCCCAAAGAGACCCAGTACTTC
TRBD2	many	TRBV7-8	TRBJ2-1	CASSLSRGGWDEQFF	TGTGCCAGCAGCTTGAGCCGGGGGGGCTGGGATGAGCAGTTCTTC
.	.	TRBV7-3	TRBJ2-5	CASSPGGALRETQYF	TGTGCCAGCAGCCCTGGGGGGGCCTTAAGAGAGACCCAGTACTTC
TRBD2	.	TRBV7-9	TRBJ2-1	CASSFGTARGDGEQFF	TGTGCCAGCAGCTTCGGGACTGCGCGGGGGGATGGTGAGCAGTTCTTC
.	many	TRBV20-1	TRBJ2-2	CSAPTWNTGELFF	TGCAGTGCCCCCACTTGGAACACCGGGGAGCTGTTTTTT
.	many	TRBV24-1	TRBJ1-5	CATICQPQHF	TGTGCCACCATCTGTCAGCCCCAGCATTTT
.	once	TRBV2	TRBJ2-7	CASSFDGGGQYF	TGTGCCAGCAGTTTTGATGGGGGCGGGCAGTACTTC
.	once	TRBV2	TRBJ1-5	CASSEFGELKPQHF	TGTGCCAGCAGTGAATTTGGGGAATTGAAGCCCCAGCATTTT
TRBD1	.	TRBV6-5	TRBJ2-2	CASSLGQGMTGELFF	TGTGCCAGCAGTTTGGGACAGGGGATGACCGGGGAGCTGTTTTTT
.	.	TRBV15	TRBJ1-4	CATSDGGGSKLFF	TGTGCCACCAGCGACGGGGGGGGCTCAAAACTGTTTTTT
.	many	TRBV29-1	TRBJ1-5	CSVEGDSNQPQHF	TGCAGCGTTGAAGGGGATAGCAATCAGCCCCAGCATTTT
.	.	TRBV25-1	TRBJ2-5	CASSEAAGTGTQYF	TGTGCCAGCAGTGAGGCTGCGGGGACCGGGACCCAGTACTTC
.	.	TRBV5-1	TRBJ1-1	CASSLGGTAEAFF	TGCGCCAGCAGCTTGGGGGGGACCGCTGAAGCTTTCTTT
TRBD1	.	TRBV10-3	TRBJ1-2	CASIAQGARGYTF	TGTGCCAGCATCGCGCAGGGGGCGCGAGGCTACACCTTC
TRBD1	.	TRBV19	TRBJ1-3	CASSEQGANPGNTIYF	TGTGCCAGTAGTGAACAGGGGGCGAATCCTGGAAACACCATATATTTT
TRBD1	once	TRBV20-1	TRBJ2-2	CSATREPGQGTGELFF	TGCAGTGCAACAAGGGAGCCGGGACAGGGGACCGGGGAGCTGTTTTTT
.	many	TRBV19	TRBJ1-2	CASSYGGVETYGYTF	TGTGCCAGTAGTTATGGAGGGGTTGAGACCTATGGCTACACCTTC
TRBD1	many	TRBV10-2	TRBJ2-7	CASSAVTVQGSNEQYF	TGCGCCAGCAGTGCAGTCACCGTACAGGGGAGCAACGAGCAGTACTTC
.	.	TRBV6-1	TRBJ2-3	CASSDRADTQYF	TGTGCCAGCAGCGATAGGGCAGATACGCAGTATTTT
TRBD2	many	TRBV20-1	TRBJ2-3	CSARLAGSADTQYF	TGCAGTGCTAGACTAGCGGGGAGCGCAGATACGCAGTATTTT